Given below is one TCR beta chain in context. Its antigen remains unidentified. The record originates from a study of cytomegalovirus exposure and HLA in healthy donors. This PCR relied on a set of 60 Vbeta primers and 13 Jbeta primers. The table came from immunoSEQ multiplex PCR; TCRdb's copy has only in-frame clones and leaves some out. The table has approximately 140,000 clones, under 85% seen once. The study, taken as a whole, reports: The study designated around 150 TCR beta chains cytomegalovirus-associated. In an earlier analysis, productive rearrangement rates for most beta V segments clustered near 87% or 30%. In a later analysis, specific HLA alleles were associated with over 15,000 TCR beta sequences at a 0.05 false discovery rate.

The source material was PBMCs. The clonotype comes from a boy younger than 18 in good health and CMV-seronegative.

CDR3 sequence reads: CASSQGASFWSEQYF. CDR3 sequence (DNA): TGCGCCAGCAGCCAGGGAGCTTCTTTTTGGAGCGAGCAGTACTTC. The genes are TRBV4-1 and TRBJ2-7; perhaps TRBD2 as D (5 bases). CDR3 length equals 15 residues. V dropped 3 bases and J dropped 6 bases, with 18 bases sitting between them. CDR1 is MGHRA, CDR2 YSYEKL, per germline.